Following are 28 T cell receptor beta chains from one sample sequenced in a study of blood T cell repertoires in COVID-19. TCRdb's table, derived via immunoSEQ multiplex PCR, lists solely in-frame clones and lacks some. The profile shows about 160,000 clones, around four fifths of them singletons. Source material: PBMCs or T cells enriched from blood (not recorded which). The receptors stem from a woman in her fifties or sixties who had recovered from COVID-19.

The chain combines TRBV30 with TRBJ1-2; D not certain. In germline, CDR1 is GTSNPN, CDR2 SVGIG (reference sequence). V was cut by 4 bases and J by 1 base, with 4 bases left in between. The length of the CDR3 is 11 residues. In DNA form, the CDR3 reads TGTGCCTGGACCCTTAACTATGGCTACACCTTC. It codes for CAWTLNYGYTF. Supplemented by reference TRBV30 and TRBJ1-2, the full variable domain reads SQTIHQWPATLVQPVGSPLSLECTVEGTSNPNLYWYRQAAGRGLQLLFYSVGIGQISSEVPQNLSASRPQDRQFILSSKKLLLSDSGFYLCAWTLNYGYTFGSGTRLTVV.

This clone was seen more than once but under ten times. CDR3 nucleotide sequence: TGTGCCAGCAGTCCCGTAACCAGTGGCTACACCTTC. Translation: CASSPVTSGYTF. The chain links TRBV12-3 or TRBV12-4 to TRBJ1-2; D remains ambiguous. V lost 5 bases, J lost 7 bases, and 11 bases lay in between. The CDR3 has 12 residues.

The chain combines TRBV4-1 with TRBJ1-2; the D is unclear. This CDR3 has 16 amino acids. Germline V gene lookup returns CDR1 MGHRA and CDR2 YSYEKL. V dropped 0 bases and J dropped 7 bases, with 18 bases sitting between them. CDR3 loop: CASSQDNHPWSGGYTF. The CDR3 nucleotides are TGCGCCAGCAGCCAAGATAATCACCCATGGTCGGGTGGCTACACCTTC.

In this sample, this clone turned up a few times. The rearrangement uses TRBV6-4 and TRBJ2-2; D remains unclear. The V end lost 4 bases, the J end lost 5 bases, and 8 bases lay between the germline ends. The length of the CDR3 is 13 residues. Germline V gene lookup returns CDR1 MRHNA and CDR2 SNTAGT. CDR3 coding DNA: TGTGCCAGCAGTGCTTCTAGAACCGGGGAGCTGTTTTTT. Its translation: CASSASRTGELFF.

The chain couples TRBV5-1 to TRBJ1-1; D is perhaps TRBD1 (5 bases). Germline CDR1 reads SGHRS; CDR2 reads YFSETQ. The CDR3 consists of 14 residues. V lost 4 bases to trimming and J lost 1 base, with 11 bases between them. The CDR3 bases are TGCGCCAGCAGCAGCTCCACAGGGAACACTGAAGCTTTCTTT. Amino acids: CASSSSTGNTEAFF.

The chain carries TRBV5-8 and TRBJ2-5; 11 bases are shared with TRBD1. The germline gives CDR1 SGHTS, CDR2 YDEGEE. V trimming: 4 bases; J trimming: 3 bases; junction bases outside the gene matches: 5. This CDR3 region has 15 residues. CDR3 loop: CASSVGQGVEETQYF. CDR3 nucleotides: TGTGCCAGCAGCGTGGGACAGGGGGTTGAAGAGACCCAGTACTTC.

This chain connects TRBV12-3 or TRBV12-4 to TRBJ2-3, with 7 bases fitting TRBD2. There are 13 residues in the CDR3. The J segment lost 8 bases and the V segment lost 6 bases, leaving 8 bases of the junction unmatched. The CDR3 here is CASSPNGLVTQYF. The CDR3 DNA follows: TGTGCCAGCAGCCCTAACGGACTAGTTACGCAGTATTTT.

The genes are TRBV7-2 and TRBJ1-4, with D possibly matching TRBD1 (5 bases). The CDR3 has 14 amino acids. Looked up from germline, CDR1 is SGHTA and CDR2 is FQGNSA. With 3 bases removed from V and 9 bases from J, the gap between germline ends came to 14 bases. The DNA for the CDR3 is TGTGCCAGCAGCTTCGGGCGGGGGAACCAAAAACTGTTTTTT. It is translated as CASSFGRGNQKLFF.

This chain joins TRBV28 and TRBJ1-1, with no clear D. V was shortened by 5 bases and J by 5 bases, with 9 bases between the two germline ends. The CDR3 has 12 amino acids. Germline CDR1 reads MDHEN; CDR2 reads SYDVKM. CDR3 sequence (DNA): TGTGCCAGCAGTCCCGCGGGGACTGAAGCTTTCTTT. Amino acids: CASSPAGTEAFF.

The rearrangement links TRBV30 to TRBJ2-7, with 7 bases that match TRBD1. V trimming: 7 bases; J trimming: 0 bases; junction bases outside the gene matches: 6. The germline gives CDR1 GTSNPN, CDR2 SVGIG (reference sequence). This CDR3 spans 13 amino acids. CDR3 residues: CASSTGYSYEQYV. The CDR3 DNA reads TGTGCCTCCTCGACAGGGTACTCCTACGAGCAGTACGTC.

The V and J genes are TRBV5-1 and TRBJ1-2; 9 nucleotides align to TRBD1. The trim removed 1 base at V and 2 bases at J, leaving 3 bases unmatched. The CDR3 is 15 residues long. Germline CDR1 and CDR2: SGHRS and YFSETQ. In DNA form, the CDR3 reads TGCGCCAGCAGCTTGACGGGGACAGGGAACTATGGCTACACCTTC. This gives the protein CASSLTGTGNYGYTF. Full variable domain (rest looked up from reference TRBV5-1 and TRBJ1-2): KAGVTQTPRYLIKTRGQQVTLSCSPISGHRSVSWYQQTPGQGLQFLFEYFSETQRNKGNFPGRFSGRQFSNSRSEMNVSTLELGDSALYLCASSLTGTGNYGYTFGSGTRLTVV.

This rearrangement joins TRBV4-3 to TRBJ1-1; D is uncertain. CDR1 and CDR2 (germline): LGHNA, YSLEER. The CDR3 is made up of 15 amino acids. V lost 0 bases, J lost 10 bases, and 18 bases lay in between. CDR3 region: CASSQDLLRPSRAFF. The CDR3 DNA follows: TGCGCCAGCAGCCAAGATCTGCTCAGGCCTAGCCGAGCTTTCTTT.

CDR3 protein: CASRRQGTNTEAFF. In DNA form, the CDR3 reads TGTGCCAGCAGGAGACAGGGGACGAACACTGAAGCTTTCTTT. The genes are TRBV2 and TRBJ1-1; the match to TRBD1 covers 8 bases. Germline CDR1 reads SNHLY; CDR2 reads FYNNEI. With V trimmed by 6 bases and J by 1 base, 4 bases remained unmatched. The CDR3 spans 14 residues. Full variable domain (outside the CDR3, taken from reference TRBV2 and TRBJ1-1): EPEVTQTPSHQVTQMGQEVILRCVPISNHLYFYWYRQILGQKVEFLVSFYNNEISEKSEIFDDQFSVERPDGSNFTLKIRSTKLEDSAMYFCASRRQGTNTEAFFGQGTRLTVV.

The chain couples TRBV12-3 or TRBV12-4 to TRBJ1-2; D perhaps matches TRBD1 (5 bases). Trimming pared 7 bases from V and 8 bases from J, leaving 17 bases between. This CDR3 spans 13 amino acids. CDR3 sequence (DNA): TGTGCCAGCACCCAGTCGGGGGAAGGAGGCTACACCTTC. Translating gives CASTQSGEGGYTF.

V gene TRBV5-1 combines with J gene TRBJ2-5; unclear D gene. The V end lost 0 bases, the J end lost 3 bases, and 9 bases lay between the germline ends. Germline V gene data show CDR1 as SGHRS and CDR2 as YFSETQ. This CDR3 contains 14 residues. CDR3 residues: CASSLGAIEETQYF. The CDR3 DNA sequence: TGCGCCAGCAGCTTGGGGGCTATTGAAGAGACCCAGTACTTC.

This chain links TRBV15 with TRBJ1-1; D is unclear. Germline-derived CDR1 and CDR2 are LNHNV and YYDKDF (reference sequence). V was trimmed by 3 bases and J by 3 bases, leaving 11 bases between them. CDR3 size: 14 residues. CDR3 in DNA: TGTGCCACCAGCAGGAACGCGGGGTACACTGAAGCTTTCTTT. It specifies CATSRNAGYTEAFF.

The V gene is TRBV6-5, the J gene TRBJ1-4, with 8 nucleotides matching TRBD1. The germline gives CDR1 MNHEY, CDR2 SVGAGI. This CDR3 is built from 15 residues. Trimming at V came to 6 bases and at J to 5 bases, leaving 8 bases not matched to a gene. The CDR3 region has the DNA TGTGCCAGCAGCAAGGACAGGGACGGGAATGAAAAACTGTTTTTT. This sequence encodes CASSKDRDGNEKLFF.

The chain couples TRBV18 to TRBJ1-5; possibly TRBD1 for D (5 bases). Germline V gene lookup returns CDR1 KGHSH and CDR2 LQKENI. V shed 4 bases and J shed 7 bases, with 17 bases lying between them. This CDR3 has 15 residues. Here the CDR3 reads CASSLEAGRLQPQHF. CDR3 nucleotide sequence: TGTGCCAGCTCACTCGAGGCAGGGCGCCTACAGCCCCAGCATTTT.

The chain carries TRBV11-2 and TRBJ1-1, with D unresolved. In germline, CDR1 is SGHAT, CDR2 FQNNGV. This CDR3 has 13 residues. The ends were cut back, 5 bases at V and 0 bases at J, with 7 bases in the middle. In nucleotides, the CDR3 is TGTGCCAGCAGCCCCCTCCTGAACACTGAAGCTTTCTTT. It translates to CASSPLLNTEAFF.

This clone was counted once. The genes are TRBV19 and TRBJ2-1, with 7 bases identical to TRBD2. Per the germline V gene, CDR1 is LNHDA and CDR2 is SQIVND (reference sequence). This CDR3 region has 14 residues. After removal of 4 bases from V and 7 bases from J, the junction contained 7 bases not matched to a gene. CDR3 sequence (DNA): TGTGCCAGTAGTAGTGGCGGGAGCTTTAATGAGCAGTTCTTC. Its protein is CASSSGGSFNEQFF.

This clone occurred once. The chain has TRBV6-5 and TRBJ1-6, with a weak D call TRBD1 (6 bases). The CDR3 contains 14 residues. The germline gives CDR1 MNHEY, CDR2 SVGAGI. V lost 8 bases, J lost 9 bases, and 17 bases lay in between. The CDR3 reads CASGNTGLGSPLHF. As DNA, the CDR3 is TGTGCCAGCGGGAACACAGGGCTCGGTTCACCCCTCCACTTT.

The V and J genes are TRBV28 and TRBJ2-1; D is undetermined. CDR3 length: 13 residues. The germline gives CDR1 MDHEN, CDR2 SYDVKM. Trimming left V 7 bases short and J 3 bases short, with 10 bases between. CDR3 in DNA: TGTGCCAGCACCGTCTCCGGCTACAATGAGCAGTTCTTC. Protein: CASTVSGYNEQFF.

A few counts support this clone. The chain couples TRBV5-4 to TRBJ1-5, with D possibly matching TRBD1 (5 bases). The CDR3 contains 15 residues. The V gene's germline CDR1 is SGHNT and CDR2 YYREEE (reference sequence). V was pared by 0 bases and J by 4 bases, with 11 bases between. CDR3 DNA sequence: TGTGCCAGCAGCTTGGAAGGGGCCGGGAATCAGCCCCAGCATTTT. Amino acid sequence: CASSLEGAGNQPQHF.

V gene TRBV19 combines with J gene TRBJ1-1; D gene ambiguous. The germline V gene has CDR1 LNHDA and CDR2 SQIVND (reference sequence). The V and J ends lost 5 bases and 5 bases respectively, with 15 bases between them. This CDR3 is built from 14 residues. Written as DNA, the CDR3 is TGTGCCAGTAGTCCTAACGCCCCGGGAACTGAAGCTTTCTTT. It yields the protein CASSPNAPGTEAFF.

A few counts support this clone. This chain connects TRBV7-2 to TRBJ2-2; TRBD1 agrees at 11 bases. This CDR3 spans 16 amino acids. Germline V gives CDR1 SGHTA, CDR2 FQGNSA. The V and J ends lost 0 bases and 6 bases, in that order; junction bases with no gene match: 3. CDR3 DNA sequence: TGTGCCAGCAGCTTAGCGCCGGGACAGGGGGCCGGGGAGCTGTTTTTT. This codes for CASSLAPGQGAGELFF.

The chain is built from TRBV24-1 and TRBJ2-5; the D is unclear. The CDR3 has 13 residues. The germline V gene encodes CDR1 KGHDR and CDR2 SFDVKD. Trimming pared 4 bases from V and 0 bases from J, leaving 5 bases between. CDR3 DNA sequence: TGTGCCACCAGTGACGGTCACCAAGAGACCCAGTACTTC. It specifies CATSDGHQETQYF.

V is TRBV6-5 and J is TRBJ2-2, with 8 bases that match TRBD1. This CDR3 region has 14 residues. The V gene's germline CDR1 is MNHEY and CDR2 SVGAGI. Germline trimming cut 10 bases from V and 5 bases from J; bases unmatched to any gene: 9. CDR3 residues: CATHRQGLTGELFF. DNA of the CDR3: TGTGCCACCCATCGACAGGGGCTAACCGGGGAGCTGTTTTTT.

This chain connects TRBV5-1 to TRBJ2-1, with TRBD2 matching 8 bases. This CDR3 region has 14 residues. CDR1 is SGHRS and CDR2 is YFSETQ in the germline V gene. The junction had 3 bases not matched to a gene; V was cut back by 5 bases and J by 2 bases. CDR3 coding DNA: TGCGCCAGCAGACTAGCGGAGACCTACAATGAGCAGTTCTTC. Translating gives CASRLAETYNEQFF.